Here is one T cell receptor beta chain with its context. The trim removed 2 bases at V and 8 bases at J, leaving 6 bases unmatched. This CDR3 comprises 15 residues. Germline-derived CDR1 and CDR2 are MDHEN and SYDVKM. This sample stems from a study of blood T cell repertoires in COVID-19. Study context: Researchers got acute and convalescent COVID-19 samples from the United States, Italy and Spain. PBMCs, B-cell-depleted T cells, or T cells provided the cDNA or gDNA that made up the material.

As processed by the authors: Reference gene primer amplification gave estimated nucleated cell counts. Assay: immunoSEQ multiplex PCR; the TCRdb copy retains only in-frame clones and omits some. The V and J calls and clone size come from that table; D and trimming were worked out from the DNA. The sample includes 130,000 to 150,000 clones, 78% of them seen just once. The sequenced sample was peripheral blood. The receptor comes from an older woman with acute or convalescent COVID-19. This chain links TRBV28 with TRBJ2-1, with 10 bases aligning to TRBD2. CDR3 DNA: TGTGCCAGCAGTTTACCCGGGACTAGCGTACATGAGCAGTTCTTC. This gives the protein CASSLPGTSVHEQFF.